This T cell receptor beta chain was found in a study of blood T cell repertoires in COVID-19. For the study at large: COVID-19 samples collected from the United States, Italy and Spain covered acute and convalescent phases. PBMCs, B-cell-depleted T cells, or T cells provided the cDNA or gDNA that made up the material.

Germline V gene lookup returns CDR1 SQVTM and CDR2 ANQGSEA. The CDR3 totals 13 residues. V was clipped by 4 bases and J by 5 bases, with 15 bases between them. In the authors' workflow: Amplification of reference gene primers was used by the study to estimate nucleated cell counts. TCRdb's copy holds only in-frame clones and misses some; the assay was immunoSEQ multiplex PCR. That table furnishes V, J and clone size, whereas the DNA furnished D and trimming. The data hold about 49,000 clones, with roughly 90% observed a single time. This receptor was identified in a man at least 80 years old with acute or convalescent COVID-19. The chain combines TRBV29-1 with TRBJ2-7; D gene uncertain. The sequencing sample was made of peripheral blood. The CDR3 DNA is TGCAGCGTTGGGCCCCCGCCCCGGGACGAGCAGTACTTC. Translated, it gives CSVGPPPRDEQYF.